A single TCR beta chain is shown here with its context. Per the original data handling: By means of reference gene primer amplification, nucleated cell counts were estimated. The assay was immunoSEQ multiplex PCR, and TCRdb's table has in-frame clones only and misses some. The DNA gave D and trimming, while V, J and clone size come from that table. The table has over 300,000 clones, more than 70% seen once. The source of the sample is a study of blood T cell repertoires in COVID-19. Looking at the study overall: COVID-19 samples, acute and convalescent, were from the United States, Italy and Spain. PBMCs, B-cell-depleted T cells, or T cells provided the cDNA or gDNA that made up the material.

The CDR3 has 15 amino acids. The V gene end was trimmed by 1 base and the J gene end by 4 bases; junction bases not matched to a gene: 6. The V gene's germline CDR1 is KGHSH and CDR2 LQKENI. This TCR was recovered from a man aged 35 to 55 with acute or convalescent COVID-19. The gene calls are TRBV18 and TRBJ1-2, with 7 nucleotides matching TRBD1. The specimen sequenced was peripheral blood. The CDR3 nucleotides are TGTGCCAGCTCACCACTCGCCAGGGGGGTCTATGGCTACACCTTC. This codes for CASSPLARGVYGYTF.